This T cell receptor (beta chain) was profiled in a study of T cells expressing NK-cell markers. Study observations and caveats: There were a handful of donors in whom these clonotypes also led the CD3+CD56-NKG2C+ fraction.

After re-calling the 5' RACE reads, TCRdb lists one entry per CDR3 protein, DNA absent. The sample features 150,000 to 200,000 distinct CDR3 sequences, with roughly 18% in its top ten. The CDR3 consists of 13 residues. Germline V gives CDR1 LGHDT, CDR2 YNNKEL (reference sequence). Turning to this clonotype: The antigen remains undetermined.

V usage is TRBV3-1 and J usage is TRBJ2-1; TCRdb designates TRBD2, a call that cannot be tested without DNA. Sequenced input: blood T cells: a sorted CD56 or NKG2C T cell subset, CD4+ or CD8+ T cells, or bulk PBMC T cells (not recorded which). The receptor's source is a woman between 18 and 69 years old in good health. CDR3 amino acids: CASSPSRAPEQFF.